This T cell receptor beta chain was retrieved from a study of blood T cell repertoires in COVID-19. Profiling relied on immunoSEQ multiplex PCR, and the TCRdb table lists in-frame clones only, not all of them. In the table there are approximately 180,000 clones, 89% of which are singletons. The CDR3 sequence is 14 residues long. V was clipped by 2 bases and J by 8 bases, with 10 bases between them. Germline-derived CDR1 and CDR2 are LNHDA and SQIVND (reference sequence). The chain combines TRBV19 with TRBJ1-6, with unresolved D. Sequencing was done on a sample of PBMCs or T cells enriched from blood (not recorded which). This TCR came from a woman in her thirties or forties with acute COVID-19. The CDR3 loop is CASSIRPGDSPLHF. CDR3 nucleotides: TGTGCCAGTAGTATAAGGCCGGGAGATTCACCCCTCCACTTT.